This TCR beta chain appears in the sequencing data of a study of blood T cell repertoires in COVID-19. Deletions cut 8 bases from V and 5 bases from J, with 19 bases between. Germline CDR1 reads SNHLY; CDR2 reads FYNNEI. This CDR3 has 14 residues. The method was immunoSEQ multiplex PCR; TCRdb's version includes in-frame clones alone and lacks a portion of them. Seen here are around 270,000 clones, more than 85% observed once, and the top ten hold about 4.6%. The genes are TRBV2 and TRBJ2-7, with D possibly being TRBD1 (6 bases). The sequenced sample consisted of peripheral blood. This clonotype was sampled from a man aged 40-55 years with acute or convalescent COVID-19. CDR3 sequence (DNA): TGTGCCAGCTCCCGGGACACAAAAGCCCACGAGCAGTACTTC. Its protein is CASSRDTKAHEQYF.